This T cell receptor (beta chain) comes out of a study of blood T cells in healthy people across ages. Background on the study: Researchers report that template switching captured about one barcoded beta molecule per two T cells.

The CDR3 is made up of 12 amino acids. CDR1 and CDR2 (germline): DFQATT, SNEGSKA (reference sequence). V was clipped by 4 bases and J by 8 bases; unmatched bases: 7. This clonotype was seen ten or more times. Its antigen remains unknown. Findings and caveats of the study: Older individuals had lower TCR beta diversity per million T cells (the decline was roughly linear).

A J-beta primer mix and a sample-barcoded 5' primer were used in a second PCR of about 7 to 12 cycles. A single record per CDR3 protein comes from TCRdb applying MiXCR to the 5' RACE reads. The profile covers 550,000 to 650,000 distinct CDR3 sequences, with about 30% appearing a single time and 15% to 19% taken by the ten largest. V and J are TRBV20-1 and TRBJ1-2; 7 bases line up with TRBD1. What was sequenced was blood. This TCR was sampled from a woman of 80 years or more in good health. CDR3 in amino acids: CSAIGTDRGYTF. The CDR3 nucleotides are TGCAGTGCTATTGGGACAGATAGAGGCTACACCTTC.